This TCR beta chain was recorded in a study of cytomegalovirus exposure and HLA in healthy donors. Study-wide findings and caveats: The study flagged some 170 TCR beta chains as cytomegalovirus-associated. Reports showed the classifier diagnosing cytomegalovirus status with high specificity and sensitivity.

The PCR made use of 60 Vbeta and 13 Jbeta primers. The assay was immunoSEQ multiplex PCR, and TCRdb's table has in-frame clones only and misses some. The table lists about 160,000 clones, around 79% of them singletons. Regarding this clone: The target antigen is unknown.

The CDR3 covers 14 residues. Germline CDR1 and CDR2: SNHLY and FYNNEI. V lost 2 bases and J lost 4, with 12 bases in between. This clonotype was sampled from a middle-aged man in good health and CMV-seropositive. The gene calls are TRBV2 and TRBJ2-7; D is ambiguous. The source material was PBMCs. CDR3 in DNA: TGTGCCAGCAGTGAAAGTCGGGTCGGATACGAGCAGTACTTC. This encodes CASSESRVGYEQYF.